Included here is one T cell receptor (beta chain) sequence, with context. The CDR3 runs to 13 residues. Trimming cost V 1 base and J 5 bases, with 9 bases left between them. The germline V gene encodes CDR1 LNHDA and CDR2 SQIVND (reference sequence). The data were obtained in a study of cytomegalovirus exposure and HLA in healthy donors. Study overall: For the roughly 400 genotyped donors, roughly 80% fell within the Caucasian-associated ancestry cluster.

PCR involved 60 Vbeta and 13 Jbeta primers. Assay used: immunoSEQ multiplex PCR; TCRdb lists only in-frame clones, some missing. The table lists just over 95,000 clones, 75% to 85% of them singletons. This clonotype was obtained from a woman between 40 and 55 years old in good health and CMV-seronegative. Material: PBMCs. The genes are TRBV19 and TRBJ2-7; D is possibly TRBD1 (6 bases). This chain's CDR3 is CASSIGQGNEQYF. In nucleotides, the CDR3 is TGTGCCAGTAGTATAGGCCAGGGGAACGAGCAGTACTTC.